The 7 T cell receptor beta chains presented below share a single source sample, sequenced in a study of long-term antiretroviral therapy in people with HIV. They ran version v3.0 of the immunoSEQ assay at survey level. Produced via immunoSEQ multiplex PCR; TCRdb's table is partial and in-frame only. The sample has 40,000 to 45,000 clones, roughly 96% seen once. The sequencing used unsorted PBMCs, collected 3.7 years after starting antiretroviral therapy. These receptors were taken from a woman between 50 and 59 years old with HIV.

J is TRBJ2-1 and V is TRBV7-2, with 8 bases identical to TRBD2. V dropped 7 bases and J dropped 3; count of bases not matched to a gene: 8. The CDR3 covers 15 residues. Germline assignment: CDR1 SGHTA and CDR2 FQGNSA. The CDR3 sequence: CASIQRGGRYNEQFF. CDR3 DNA: TGTGCCAGCATCCAACGGGGGGGACGCTACAATGAGCAGTTCTTC.

The chain uses TRBV30 and TRBJ2-5; tentative D call: TRBD2 (5 bases). CDR1 GTSNPN and CDR2 SVGIG come from the germline V gene (reference sequence). The CDR3 is 15 amino acids. V lost 4 bases to trimming and J lost 5 bases, with 20 bases between them. DNA for the CDR3: TGTGCCTGGAAAGGCTCGGGGTCGATAGGGGAGACCCAGTACTTC. The encoded protein is CAWKGSGSIGETQYF.

This chain links TRBV5-6 with TRBJ1-5; D might be TRBD1 (5 bases). Per germline, CDR1 SGHDT and CDR2 YYEEEE. The CDR3 consists of 15 residues. Trimming pared 5 bases from V and 5 bases from J, leaving 17 bases between. Written as DNA, the CDR3 is TGTGCCAGCAGTTCCGCCGGGACCCCTTATCAGCCCCAGCATTTT. Residues: CASSSAGTPYQPQHF.

J is TRBJ2-7 and V is TRBV2; D not resolved. The CDR3 is 15 residues long. V was trimmed by 6 bases and J by 0 bases, leaving 15 bases between them. CDR1 SNHLY and CDR2 FYNNEI come from the germline V gene. The CDR3 DNA is TGTGCCAGCAGGGACCAGATGATTTCCTCCTACGAGCAGTACTTC. It translates to CASRDQMISSYEQYF.

This chain joins TRBV9 and TRBJ2-3; no reliable D call. The CDR3 is 15 residues long. Germline-derived CDR1 and CDR2 are SGDLS and YYNGEE. The V gene lost 3 bases and the J gene lost 4 bases, with 15 bases spanning the gap. The CDR3 coding sequence is TGTGCCAGCAGCGCGGACCTTAGCAGCGCAGATACGCAGTATTTT. Translating it yields CASSADLSSADTQYF.

The rearrangement links TRBV10-3 to TRBJ2-1, with D tentatively TRBD2 (5 bases). The CDR3 runs to 16 residues. Germline lookup yields CDR1 ENHRY and CDR2 SYGVKD. Between the trimmed V and J ends, which lost 8 bases and 0 bases, there was a span of 17 bases. This CDR3 is CAILKRPGSSYNEQFF. The CDR3 nucleotides read TGTGCCATCCTCAAAAGGCCGGGGAGCTCCTACAATGAGCAGTTCTTC.

This clone came up a few times. The chain is built from TRBV10-1 and TRBJ1-2; possible D gene TRBD1, 5 bases. Germline V gene sequence: CDR1 WNHNN, CDR2 SYGVQD (reference sequence). The V end lost 4 bases, the J end lost 4 bases, and 7 bases lay between the germline ends. CDR3 length: 12 amino acids. The CDR3 reads CASSGQLYGYTF. For the CDR3, the DNA is TGCGCCAGCAGTGGACAGCTCTATGGCTACACCTTC.